These T cell receptor beta chains were read from a single sample in a study of T-cell memory formation after mild COVID-19. TCRdb analysed the 5' RACE reads with MiXCR anew, one entry per CDR3 protein. Of around 300,000 distinct CDR3 sequences in the sample, under 15% were seen once. The sequenced sample consisted of PBMCs or a T cell subset sorted from them (not recorded which). These receptors came from a young man who had mild COVID-19 (a few samples of this study predate the infection). Cell type and time point are not known. CDR3s include the opening cysteine and the closing phenylalanine or tryptophan. The D gene is left open where the match is weak. Rows may omit the clone size; those that give it use once, few, many or a size class.

V gene: TRBV20-1
clone size: many
J gene: TRBJ2-7
D gene: TRBD2
CDR3 protein: CSARGLAGYEQYF
CDR3 DNA: TGCAGTGCTAGAGGACTAGCGGGGTACGAGCAGTACTTC

V gene: TRBV7-8
clone size: few
J gene: TRBJ1-6
D gene: -
CDR3 protein: CASSLRLRASSGSPLHF
CDR3 DNA: TGTGCCAGCAGCTTACGTCTCCGCGCCTCATCAGGTTCACCCCTCCACTTT

V gene: TRBV6-2/TRBV6-3
clone size: -
J gene: TRBJ2-1
D gene: TRBD1
CDR3 protein: CASSRGQGGLDEQFF
CDR3 DNA: TGTGCCAGCAGCCGGGGACAGGGGGGGTTGGATGAGCAGTTCTTC

V gene: TRBV20-1
clone size: -
J gene: TRBJ1-6
D gene: -
CDR3 protein: CSASPTSSYNSPLHF
CDR3 DNA: TGCAGTGCTAGCCCCACCAGCTCCTATAATTCACCCCTCCACTTT

V gene: TRBV28
clone size: -
J gene: TRBJ1-6
D gene: -
CDR3 protein: CASRGYNSPLHF
CDR3 DNA: TGTGCCAGCAGGGGGTATAATTCACCCCTCCACTTT

V gene: TRBV7-8
clone size: -
J gene: TRBJ1-5
D gene: -
CDR3 protein: CASSLRSQPQHF
CDR3 DNA: TGTGCCAGCAGCTTGAGGAGTCAGCCCCAGCATTTT

V gene: TRBV6-5
clone size: few
J gene: TRBJ2-5
D gene: -
CDR3 protein: CASSYSYTGAETQYF
CDR3 DNA: TGTGCCAGCAGTTACTCGTACACCGGTGCAGAGACCCAGTACTTC

V gene: TRBV5-4
clone size: few
J gene: TRBJ2-3
D gene: TRBD2
CDR3 protein: CASSLGPLAGGITDTQYF
CDR3 DNA: TGTGCCAGCAGCTTAGGCCCATTGGCGGGGGGTATCACAGATACGCAGTATTTT

V gene: TRBV7-2
clone size: few
J gene: TRBJ1-2
D gene: TRBD1
CDR3 protein: CASSLPGQGARGYTF
CDR3 DNA: TGTGCCAGCAGCTTACCGGGACAGGGGGCCCGTGGCTACACCTTC

V gene: TRBV28
clone size: -
J gene: TRBJ2-4
D gene: TRBD1
CDR3 protein: CASTPATQGRLAKNIQYF
CDR3 DNA: TGTGCCAGCACTCCGGCGACACAGGGGCGGTTGGCCAAAAACATTCAGTACTTC

V gene: TRBV7-9
clone size: many
J gene: TRBJ2-3
D gene: -
CDR3 protein: CASSPGHPSTDTQYF
CDR3 DNA: TGTGCCAGCAGCCCCGGACACCCTAGCACAGATACGCAGTATTTT

V gene: TRBV7-8
clone size: few
J gene: TRBJ2-5
D gene: -
CDR3 protein: CASSLGEIQETQYF
CDR3 DNA: TGTGCCAGCAGCTTGGGGGAAATCCAAGAGACCCAGTACTTC

V gene: TRBV7-9
clone size: few
J gene: TRBJ1-4
D gene: -
CDR3 protein: CASSLPSTNEKLFF
CDR3 DNA: TGTGCCAGCAGCTTACCGTCAACTAATGAAAAACTGTTTTTT

V gene: TRBV4-1
clone size: -
J gene: TRBJ1-1
D gene: -
CDR3 protein: CASSQALGKAFF
CDR3 DNA: TGCGCCAGCAGCCAGGCCCTCGGCAAAGCTTTCTTT

V gene: TRBV3-1
clone size: -
J gene: TRBJ2-1
D gene: TRBD2
CDR3 protein: CASSQDASGGAPNEQFF
CDR3 DNA: TGTGCCAGCAGCCAAGATGCCAGCGGGGGGGCCCCCAATGAGCAGTTCTTC

V gene: TRBV29-1
clone size: few
J gene: TRBJ1-2
D gene: -
CDR3 protein: CSVPRGTDHNYGYTF
CDR3 DNA: TGCAGCGTTCCCCGAGGTACAGATCATAACTATGGCTACACCTTC

V gene: TRBV12-3/TRBV12-4
clone size: few
J gene: TRBJ1-5
D gene: TRBD1
CDR3 protein: CASSLTGQVNQPQHF
CDR3 DNA: TGTGCCAGCAGTTTAACAGGACAGGTCAATCAGCCCCAGCATTTT

V gene: TRBV11-2
clone size: -
J gene: TRBJ2-3
D gene: TRBD2
CDR3 protein: CASSSSTSGGSDTQYF
CDR3 DNA: TGTGCCAGCAGCTCCTCGACTAGCGGGGGCTCAGATACGCAGTATTTT

V gene: TRBV7-8
clone size: few
J gene: TRBJ1-5
D gene: -
CDR3 protein: CASSRGEDQPQHF
CDR3 DNA: TGTGCCAGCAGTCGGGGCGAGGATCAGCCCCAGCATTTT

V gene: TRBV6-2/TRBV6-3
clone size: -
J gene: TRBJ1-5
D gene: -
CDR3 protein: CASSYSSSSNQPQHF
CDR3 DNA: TGTGCCAGCAGTTACTCCTCCAGTAGCAATCAGCCCCAGCATTTT

V gene: TRBV7-9
clone size: -
J gene: TRBJ2-1
D gene: -
CDR3 protein: CASSLELVRRGEQFF
CDR3 DNA: TGTGCCAGCAGCTTAGAATTGGTCAGGAGGGGTGAGCAGTTCTTC

V gene: TRBV6-5
clone size: many
J gene: TRBJ2-7
D gene: -
CDR3 protein: CASSYSGLRGEQYF
CDR3 DNA: TGTGCCAGCAGTTACTCCGGCCTCCGGGGCGAGCAGTACTTC

V gene: TRBV12-3/TRBV12-4
clone size: -
J gene: TRBJ2-1
D gene: -
CDR3 protein: CASHGGTYNEQFF
CDR3 DNA: TGTGCCAGCCACGGGGGCACCTACAATGAGCAGTTCTTC

V gene: TRBV7-2
clone size: many
J gene: TRBJ2-3
D gene: -
CDR3 protein: CASGWEDTDTQYF
CDR3 DNA: TGTGCCAGCGGTTGGGAGGACACAGATACGCAGTATTTT

V gene: TRBV5-1
clone size: few
J gene: TRBJ2-7
D gene: -
CDR3 protein: CASSFRGAYEQYF
CDR3 DNA: TGCGCCAGCAGCTTCAGGGGGGCCTACGAGCAGTACTTC

V gene: TRBV25-1
clone size: few
J gene: TRBJ2-5
D gene: -
CDR3 protein: CASSAIGTQYF
CDR3 DNA: TGTGCCAGCAGTGCAATAGGGACCCAGTACTTC

V gene: TRBV28
clone size: -
J gene: TRBJ2-2
D gene: -
CDR3 protein: CAGSFYEELFF
CDR3 DNA: TGTGCCGGCAGTTTTTATGAGGAGCTGTTTTTT

V gene: TRBV12-3/TRBV12-4
clone size: few
J gene: TRBJ1-1
D gene: -
CDR3 protein: CASSLTGSDGTEAFF
CDR3 DNA: TGTGCCAGCAGTTTAACAGGGTCCGACGGCACTGAAGCTTTCTTT

V gene: TRBV20-1
clone size: -
J gene: TRBJ1-5
D gene: TRBD1
CDR3 protein: CSASGDRGRPQHF
CDR3 DNA: TGCAGTGCTAGTGGGGACAGGGGTAGGCCCCAGCATTTT

V gene: TRBV5-1
clone size: few
J gene: TRBJ1-1
D gene: -
CDR3 protein: CASSLGQHFEAFF
CDR3 DNA: TGCGCCAGCAGCTTGGGGCAGCACTTTGAAGCTTTCTTT

V gene: TRBV23-1
clone size: few
J gene: TRBJ1-5
D gene: TRBD1
CDR3 protein: CASSTRQGTSNQPQHF
CDR3 DNA: TGCGCCAGCAGTACCCGACAGGGAACGAGCAATCAGCCCCAGCATTTT

V gene: TRBV4-3
clone size: few
J gene: TRBJ2-6
D gene: -
CDR3 protein: CASSLAGTWVLTF
CDR3 DNA: TGCGCCAGCAGCTTGGCAGGGACGTGGGTCCTGACTTTC

V gene: TRBV12-3/TRBV12-4
clone size: few
J gene: TRBJ2-1
D gene: -
CDR3 protein: CASSFSNRDNEQFF
CDR3 DNA: TGTGCCAGCAGTTTTTCTAACAGAGACAATGAGCAGTTCTTC

V gene: TRBV7-9
clone size: many
J gene: TRBJ2-3
D gene: -
CDR3 protein: CASSFLGASTDTQYF
CDR3 DNA: TGTGCCAGCAGCTTTTTGGGGGCAAGCACAGATACGCAGTATTTT

V gene: TRBV28
clone size: -
J gene: TRBJ1-5
D gene: TRBD1
CDR3 protein: CASSHRTGLSNQPQHF
CDR3 DNA: TGTGCCAGCAGCCACCGGACAGGGCTAAGCAATCAGCCCCAGCATTTT

V gene: TRBV10-3
clone size: many
J gene: TRBJ2-7
D gene: TRBD2
CDR3 protein: CAISESTSGGDEQYF
CDR3 DNA: TGTGCCATCAGTGAGTCGACTAGCGGGGGCGACGAGCAGTACTTC

V gene: TRBV19
clone size: -
J gene: TRBJ1-1
D gene: -
CDR3 protein: CASSLPLRGITEAFF
CDR3 DNA: TGTGCCAGTAGTCTCCCGTTACGGGGGATCACTGAAGCTTTCTTT

V gene: TRBV4-2
clone size: -
J gene: TRBJ1-5
D gene: TRBD1
CDR3 protein: CASSQDGPGQPAAPQHF
CDR3 DNA: TGTGCCAGCAGCCAAGATGGTCCGGGACAGCCTGCTGCGCCCCAGCATTTT

V gene: TRBV6-5
clone size: -
J gene: TRBJ1-1
D gene: -
CDR3 protein: CASSYSRRQWGTEAFF
CDR3 DNA: TGTGCCAGCAGTTACTCCCGGAGGCAGTGGGGAACTGAAGCTTTCTTT

V gene: TRBV10-1
clone size: few
J gene: TRBJ2-3
D gene: -
CDR3 protein: CASSELRGGTDTQYF
CDR3 DNA: TGCGCCAGCAGTGAGTTGCGAGGCGGCACAGATACGCAGTATTTT

V gene: TRBV4-3
clone size: few
J gene: TRBJ2-3
D gene: -
CDR3 protein: CASSQGAILTDTQYF
CDR3 DNA: TGCGCCAGCAGCCAAGGGGCCATCCTCACAGATACGCAGTATTTT

V gene: TRBV7-6
clone size: few
J gene: TRBJ1-2
D gene: -
CDR3 protein: CASSLGRGSNYGYTF
CDR3 DNA: TGTGCCAGCAGCTTAGGACGGGGGTCCAACTATGGCTACACCTTC

V gene: TRBV7-9
clone size: -
J gene: TRBJ2-1
D gene: -
CDR3 protein: CASSSERANEQFF
CDR3 DNA: TGTGCCAGCAGCTCGGAGCGAGCCAATGAGCAGTTCTTC

V gene: TRBV7-2
clone size: -
J gene: TRBJ2-7
D gene: -
CDR3 protein: CASSTAGNGNYEQYF
CDR3 DNA: TGTGCCAGCAGCACAGCGGGCAACGGGAACTACGAGCAGTACTTC

V gene: TRBV6-2/TRBV6-3
clone size: -
J gene: TRBJ2-3
D gene: TRBD2
CDR3 protein: CASRRAGGSDTQYF
CDR3 DNA: TGTGCCAGCCGACGGGCGGGGGGATCGGATACGCAGTATTTT

V gene: TRBV6-1
clone size: few
J gene: TRBJ2-1
D gene: TRBD1
CDR3 protein: CASNFNRGTGGEQFF
CDR3 DNA: TGTGCCAGCAATTTTAACCGCGGGACAGGGGGCGAGCAGTTCTTC

V gene: TRBV12-3/TRBV12-4
clone size: -
J gene: TRBJ1-1
D gene: -
CDR3 protein: CASSLVWRRAFF
CDR3 DNA: TGTGCCAGCAGTTTAGTGTGGCGGAGAGCTTTCTTT

V gene: TRBV7-9
clone size: -
J gene: TRBJ2-1
D gene: -
CDR3 protein: CASSLGSVTGYNEQFF
CDR3 DNA: TGTGCCAGCAGCTTAGGGTCCGTGACAGGATACAATGAGCAGTTCTTC

V gene: TRBV29-1
clone size: few
J gene: TRBJ1-2
D gene: -
CDR3 protein: CSVVQGARYGYTF
CDR3 DNA: TGCAGCGTTGTTCAGGGCGCGCGCTATGGCTACACCTTC

V gene: TRBV12-3/TRBV12-4
clone size: -
J gene: TRBJ1-1
D gene: TRBD1
CDR3 protein: CASSLNRGLTEAFF
CDR3 DNA: TGTGCCAGCAGTTTAAACAGGGGTCTGACTGAAGCTTTCTTT